The following is a TCR beta chain sequence with its context. Authors' data handling: Reference gene primer amplification gave estimated nucleated cell counts. This table comes from immunoSEQ multiplex PCR, and its TCRdb copy is limited to in-frame clones, with some not included. The V and J calls and the clone size are those of that table, but D and trimming were determined from the DNA. Of over 150,000 clones in the sample, roughly 80% were seen once. The entry originates in a study of blood T cell repertoires in COVID-19. Germline V gives CDR1 KGHSH, CDR2 LQKENI. The CDR3 contains 16 residues. V shed 3 bases and J 7 bases; nucleotides not matched to a gene: 8.

Material for sequencing was PBMCs or T cells enriched from blood (not recorded which). This clonotype was obtained from a man aged 50 to 59 who had recovered from COVID-19. The chain links TRBV18 to TRBJ1-6; TRBD1 aligns across 8 bases. The CDR3: CASSPSDRVGNSPLHF. The CDR3 DNA follows: TGTGCCAGCTCACCTTCGGACAGGGTGGGCAATTCACCCCTCCACTTT.